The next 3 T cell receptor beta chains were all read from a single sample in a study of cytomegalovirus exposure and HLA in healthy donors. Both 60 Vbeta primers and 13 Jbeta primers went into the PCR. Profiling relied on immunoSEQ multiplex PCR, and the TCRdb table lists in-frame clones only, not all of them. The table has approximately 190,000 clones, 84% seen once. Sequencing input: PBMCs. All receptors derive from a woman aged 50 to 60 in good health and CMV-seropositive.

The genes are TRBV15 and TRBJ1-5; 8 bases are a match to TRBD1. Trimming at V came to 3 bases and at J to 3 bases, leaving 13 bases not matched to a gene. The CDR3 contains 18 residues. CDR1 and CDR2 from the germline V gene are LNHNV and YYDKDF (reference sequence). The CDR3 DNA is TGTGCCACCAGCAGTCGACGAGGACAGGGAACATCCAATCAGCCCCAGCATTTT. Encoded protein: CATSSRRGQGTSNQPQHF.

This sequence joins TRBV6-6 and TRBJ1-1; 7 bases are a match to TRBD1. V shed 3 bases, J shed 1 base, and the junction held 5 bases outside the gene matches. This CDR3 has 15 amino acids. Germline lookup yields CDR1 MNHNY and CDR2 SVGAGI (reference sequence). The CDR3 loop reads CASSYRQGWNTEAFF. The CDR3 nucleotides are TGTGCCAGCAGTTATCGACAGGGTTGGAACACTGAAGCTTTCTTT.

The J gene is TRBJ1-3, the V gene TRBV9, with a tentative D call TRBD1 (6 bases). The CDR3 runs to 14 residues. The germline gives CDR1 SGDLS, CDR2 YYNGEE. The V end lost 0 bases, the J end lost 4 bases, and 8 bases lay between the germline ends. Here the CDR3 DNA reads TGTGCCAGCAGCGTAGCACAGGGAGGAAACACCATATATTTT. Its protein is CASSVAQGGNTIYF.